Listed below are T cell receptor beta chains from one sample, sequenced in a study of glioma-infiltrating T cells. From the multiplex PCR reads, TCRdb called clonotypes with MiXCR, one entry per CDR3 protein. This repertoire shows 400,000 or so distinct CDR3 sequences, about two fifths found once; its top ten account for around 12%. The specimen was glioma tissue, nonneoplastic brain tissue, or PBMCs (not recorded which). The origin of the receptors is a human donor with low-grade glioma or glioblastoma, undergoing nonglioma brain surgery, or in good health (not recorded which). Each CDR3 is given with its conserved first and last residue.

cdr3_length: 13; j_call: TRBJ1-2; v_call: TRBV19; cdr3_aa: CASSLQGGDGYTF
cdr3_length: 14; j_call: TRBJ1-2; v_call: TRBV7-8; cdr3_aa: CASSLAMGSGGYTF
cdr3_length: 15; j_call: TRBJ2-3; v_call: TRBV7-8; cdr3_aa: CASSPNRTGRSTQYF
cdr3_length: 16; j_call: TRBJ2-3; v_call: TRBV28; cdr3_aa: CASSPDGGPDTDTQYF
cdr3_length: 16; j_call: TRBJ2-1; v_call: TRBV20-1; cdr3_aa: CSARGVSGRTYNEQFF
cdr3_length: 14; j_call: TRBJ1-5; v_call: TRBV2; cdr3_aa: CASSGGMGNQPQHF
cdr3_length: 15; j_call: TRBJ1-3; v_call: TRBV5-1; cdr3_aa: CASSLATGSGNTIYF
cdr3_length: 14; j_call: TRBJ2-5; v_call: TRBV25-1; cdr3_aa: CASSDWGGQETQYF
cdr3_length: 14; j_call: TRBJ2-1; v_call: TRBV20-1; cdr3_aa: CSDRDGLEYNEQFF
cdr3_length: 19; j_call: TRBJ1-5; v_call: TRBV7-3; cdr3_aa: CASSLTLDESGFSNQTQHF
cdr3_length: 13; j_call: TRBJ2-3; v_call: TRBV6-1; cdr3_aa: CASRPTSGDTQYF
cdr3_length: 15; j_call: TRBJ1-6; v_call: TRBV4-1; cdr3_aa: CASRDLFRANSPLHF
cdr3_length: 14; j_call: TRBJ1-2; v_call: TRBV19; cdr3_aa: CASTRDRGTYGYTF
cdr3_length: 13; j_call: TRBJ1-1; v_call: TRBV2; cdr3_aa: CASKTGGPPEAFF
cdr3_length: 12; j_call: TRBJ2-2; v_call: TRBV7-9; cdr3_aa: CANAANTGELFF
cdr3_length: 17; j_call: TRBJ2-5; v_call: TRBV20-1; cdr3_aa: CSAIPQMVVGYQETQYF
cdr3_length: 15; j_call: TRBJ2-3; v_call: TRBV7-3; cdr3_aa: CASSLSASSTDTQYF
cdr3_length: 13; j_call: TRBJ2-1; v_call: TRBV6-2/TRBV6-3; cdr3_aa: CASSRYGSNEQFF
cdr3_length: 17; j_call: TRBJ2-7; v_call: TRBV2; cdr3_aa: CASSRSPGLAGGLEQYF
cdr3_length: 16; j_call: TRBJ1-6; v_call: TRBV28; cdr3_aa: CASRDPPGQGGSPLHF
cdr3_length: 14; j_call: TRBJ2-5; v_call: TRBV12-3/TRBV12-4; cdr3_aa: CASSSSGSQETQYF
cdr3_length: 13; j_call: TRBJ2-5; v_call: TRBV20-1; cdr3_aa: CSARYLNQETQYF
cdr3_length: 15; j_call: TRBJ2-2; v_call: TRBV7-6; cdr3_aa: CASSLEAGGHGELFF
cdr3_length: 17; j_call: TRBJ2-5; v_call: TRBV25-1; cdr3_aa: CASSLRASGKPQETQYF
cdr3_length: 15; j_call: TRBJ1-2; v_call: TRBV7-9; cdr3_aa: CASSFETTGNYGYTF
cdr3_length: 13; j_call: TRBJ2-7; v_call: TRBV7-9; cdr3_aa: CASRALSGYEQYF
cdr3_length: 15; j_call: TRBJ2-1; v_call: TRBV7-2; cdr3_aa: CASSRTQTPYNEQFF
cdr3_length: 15; j_call: TRBJ2-7; v_call: TRBV25-1; cdr3_aa: CASSKDRARSYEQYF
cdr3_length: 11; j_call: TRBJ2-3; v_call: TRBV24-1; cdr3_aa: CATSDTYTQYF
cdr3_length: 14; j_call: TRBJ2-5; v_call: TRBV19; cdr3_aa: CASSISHKKETQYF
cdr3_length: 15; j_call: TRBJ1-3; v_call: TRBV6-1; cdr3_aa: CASSQGRSSGNTIYF
cdr3_length: 15; j_call: TRBJ1-2; v_call: TRBV18; cdr3_aa: CASSPLRDTNYGYTF
cdr3_length: 13; j_call: TRBJ1-6; v_call: TRBV7-8; cdr3_aa: CASSSSGYSPLHF
cdr3_length: 13; j_call: TRBJ2-3; v_call: TRBV7-2; cdr3_aa: CASSLGRAAGNYF
cdr3_length: 15; j_call: TRBJ2-7; v_call: TRBV7-2; cdr3_aa: CASSLAQSGSYEQYF
cdr3_length: 16; j_call: TRBJ2-7; v_call: TRBV27; cdr3_aa: CASSPGQGPTGDEQYF
cdr3_length: 16; j_call: TRBJ2-7; v_call: TRBV6-2/TRBV6-3; cdr3_aa: CASSYPRTTRSGEQYF